These 29 T cell receptor beta chains originate from one sample sequenced in a study of cytomegalovirus exposure and HLA in healthy donors. Researchers ran the PCR with 60 Vbeta and 13 Jbeta primers. Only in-frame clones appear in the TCRdb table, and some are missing; sequencing was by immunoSEQ multiplex PCR. The sample lists approximately 180,000 clones, just under 85% occurring once. Material for sequencing was PBMCs. These TCRs come from a girl aged 5 to 17 in good health and CMV-seropositive.

The chain couples TRBV5-1 to TRBJ2-7, with 8 bases that match TRBD1. Germline loops: CDR1 SGHRS, CDR2 YFSETQ. Unmatched junction bases numbered 7, after V lost 7 bases and J lost 4 bases. The CDR3 has 13 amino acids. The DNA for the CDR3 is TGCGCCAGCGGAGCGACAGGGGAGTACGAGCAGTACTTC. Its translation is CASGATGEYEQYF. The full variable domain, with the rest looked up from reference TRBV5-1 and TRBJ2-7, is KAGVTQTPRYLIKTRGQQVTLSCSPISGHRSVSWYQQTPGQGLQFLFEYFSETQRNKGNFPGRFSGRQFSNSRSEMNVSTLELGDSALYLCASGATGEYEQYFGPGTRLTVT.

The chain has TRBV9 and TRBJ1-2; TRBD1 agrees at 8 bases. CDR3 length: 16 amino acids. V gave up 4 bases and J gave up 8 bases; unmatched junction bases: 16. Germline values: CDR1 SGDLS, CDR2 YYNGEE. CDR3 in amino acids: CASSPEGGQARFGYTF. For the CDR3, the DNA is TGTGCCAGCAGCCCCGAGGGGGGACAGGCCCGCTTCGGCTACACCTTC.

The J gene is TRBJ1-2, the V gene TRBV27; 9 nucleotides agree with TRBD1. The CDR3 covers 13 residues. The germline V gene encodes CDR1 MNHEY and CDR2 SMNVEV (reference sequence). The J segment lost 4 bases and the V segment lost 5 bases, leaving 2 bases of the junction unmatched. DNA of the CDR3: TGTGCCAGCAGTCGGGACAGGGTCTATGGCTACACCTTC. It is translated as CASSRDRVYGYTF.

CDR3 sequence reads: CASSFNGGSNYGYTF. CDR3 nucleotides: TGTGCCAGCAGCTTCAACGGGGGGAGCAACTATGGCTACACCTTC. The V gene is TRBV11-2, the J gene TRBJ1-2, with D perhaps TRBD1 (5 bases). Per the germline V gene, CDR1 is SGHAT and CDR2 is FQNNGV. Trimming removed 3 bases at V and 2 bases at J, with 13 bases between. The CDR3 contains 15 residues. The whole variable domain, remainder taken from reference TRBV11-2 and TRBJ1-2, is EAGVAQSPRYKIIEKRQSVAFWCNPISGHATLYWYQQILGQGPKLLIQFQNNGVVDDSQLPKDRFSAERLKGVDSTLKIQPAKLEDSAVYLCASSFNGGSNYGYTFGSGTRLTVV.

The chain employs TRBV11-2 and TRBJ2-2, with no clear D. The CDR3 extends over 15 amino acids. Germline V gene sequence: CDR1 SGHAT, CDR2 FQNNGV. Trimming removed 0 bases at V and 2 bases at J, with 7 bases between. The CDR3: CASSLELLNTGELFF. The CDR3 DNA reads TGTGCCAGCAGCTTAGAACTACTTAACACCGGGGAGCTGTTTTTT.

The genes are TRBV18 and TRBJ1-1; TRBD1 matches 9 bases. Unmatched junction bases numbered 9, after V lost 5 bases and J lost 5 bases. This CDR3 has 15 residues. Germline CDR1 is KGHSH and CDR2 is LQKENI. CDR3 in DNA: TGTGCCAGCTCAGCCCAGACAGGGGGAAGTACTGAAGCTTTCTTT. This gives the protein CASSAQTGGSTEAFF. The full variable domain, rest sourced from reference TRBV18 and TRBJ1-1, is NAGVMQNPRHLVRRRGQEARLRCSPMKGHSHVYWYRQLPEEGLKFMVYLQKENIIDESGMPKERFSAEFPKEGPSILRIQQVVRGDSAAYFCASSAQTGGSTEAFFGQGTRLTVV.

This chain connects TRBV14 to TRBJ2-3, with D possibly TRBD1 on 5 matching bases. Per the germline V gene, CDR1 is SGHDN and CDR2 is FVKESK. The CDR3 contains 14 residues. V was clipped by 4 bases and J by 6 bases, with 14 bases between them. The CDR3, as DNA: TGTGCCAGCAGCCTATCTTATTCAGGGGATACGCAGTATTTT. Translating it yields CASSLSYSGDTQYF.

CDR3 nucleotides: TGTGCCAGTAGTATCCAGGGTATATCTAGCACAGATACGCAGTATTTT. Its protein is CASSIQGISSTDTQYF. The rearrangement uses TRBV19 and TRBJ2-3, with D perhaps matching TRBD1 (5 bases). There are 16 residues in the CDR3. Trimming cost V 3 bases and J 0 bases, with 13 bases left between them. Germline values: CDR1 LNHDA, CDR2 SQIVND (reference sequence). Filled out from reference TRBV19 and TRBJ2-3, the complete variable domain reads DGGITQSPKYLFRKEGQNVTLSCEQNLNHDAMYWYRQDPGQGLRLIYYSQIVNDFQKGDIAEGYSVSREKKESFPLTVTSAQKNPTAFYLCASSIQGISSTDTQYFGPGTRLTVL.

CDR3 loop: CASSLNAGSGSPLHF. The CDR3 DNA is TGCGCCAGCAGCTTAAATGCAGGGTCCGGTTCACCCCTCCACTTT. This chain connects TRBV4-1 to TRBJ1-6; maybe TRBD1 (5 bases). The V gene's germline CDR1 is MGHRA and CDR2 YSYEKL. The CDR3 consists of 15 residues. V lost 5 bases to trimming and J lost 9 bases, with 17 bases between them.

The rearrangement joins TRBV29-1 to TRBJ2-7; 9 bases are a match to TRBD1. The CDR3 length is 15 residues. The V and J ends lost 6 bases and 3 bases, in that order; junction bases with no gene match: 12. The germline CDR1 and CDR2 sequences are SQVTM and ANQGSEA. The CDR3, as DNA: TGCAGCGTGGTAAACACAGGGGGCTCCCTCTACGAGCAGTACTTC. Encoded protein: CSVVNTGGSLYEQYF.

This clone has just a few counts. V is TRBV5-6 and J is TRBJ1-2; the match to TRBD1 covers 10 bases. With V trimmed by 8 bases and J by 4 bases, 11 bases remained unmatched. The CDR3 extends over 15 amino acids. Germline V CDR1 and CDR2: SGHDT, YYEEEE. CDR3 bases: TGTGCCAGTAAACGACAGGGGGCGATCTCCTATGGCTACACCTTC. Translation gives CASKRQGAISYGYTF.

The chain is built from TRBV13 and TRBJ2-3, with D possibly matching TRBD2 (5 bases). Germline V lookup: CDR1 PRHDT, CDR2 FYEKMQ (reference sequence). The CDR3 has 14 amino acids. Trimming pared 1 base from V and 6 bases from J, leaving 11 bases between. This CDR3 reads CASSLVPGTDTQYF. The CDR3, as DNA: TGTGCCAGCAGCTTAGTGCCGGGAACCGATACGCAGTATTTT.

The genes are TRBV19 and TRBJ1-4; no firm D call. The CDR3 consists of 15 residues. V was cut by 8 bases and J by 4 bases, with 17 bases left in between. Germline CDR1 LNHDA, CDR2 SQIVND (reference sequence). CDR3 nucleotides: TGTGCCAGTTCCCCCCGGAGGAGAGGTAATGAAAAACTGTTTTTT. Amino acids: CASSPRRRGNEKLFF.

The chain joins TRBV9 to TRBJ1-2; no clear D gene. Germline CDR1 is SGDLS and CDR2 is YYNGEE. V was shortened by 4 bases and J by 4 bases, with 17 bases between the two germline ends. The length of the CDR3 is 15 residues. The CDR3 loop is CASSFNTDGSYGYTF. The CDR3 region has the DNA TGTGCCAGCAGCTTCAACACAGACGGATCCTATGGCTACACCTTC.

The genes are TRBV15 and TRBJ1-1; tentatively, D is TRBD1 (5 bases). The V and J ends lost 2 bases and 4 bases respectively, with 11 bases between them. CDR1 is LNHNV, CDR2 YYDKDF, per germline (reference sequence). The CDR3 covers 14 residues. The CDR3 sequence is CATSRLRVGTEAFF. The CDR3 region has the DNA TGTGCCACCAGCAGACTCAGGGTGGGCACTGAAGCTTTCTTT.

V and J are TRBV13 and TRBJ2-5; D may be TRBD1 (5 bases). The DNA end is a closer match to TRBJ2-7, so the J assignment may be wrong. There are 15 residues in the CDR3. Germline loops: CDR1 PRHDT, CDR2 FYEKMQ (reference sequence). Here the CDR3 DNA reads TGTGCCAGCAGCTTAGGGGCGACAGATTCCTACGAGCAGTACTTC. Amino acid sequence: CASSLGATDSYEQYF.

In this sample, this clone turned up once. The chain uses TRBV11-2 and TRBJ1-6; 10 bases match TRBD1. Looked up from germline, CDR1 is SGHAT and CDR2 is FQNNGV. Losses at the gene ends were 6 bases for V and 6 bases for J; bases not matched to a gene: 8. This CDR3 has 16 amino acids. The CDR3 DNA follows: TGTGCCAGCAGTGTAGGGACAGGGGCGTTTAATTCACCCCTCCACTTT. It translates to CASSVGTGAFNSPLHF.

This chain uses TRBV6-4 with TRBJ2-1; tentatively, D is TRBD1 (6 bases). The CDR3 covers 13 residues. Trimming removed 2 bases at V and 11 bases at J, with 13 bases between. From germline, CDR1 is MRHNA and CDR2 SNTAGT. The CDR3: CASSDGNRVKQFF. Here the CDR3 DNA reads TGTGCCAGCAGTGACGGAAACAGGGTAAAGCAGTTCTTC.

The J gene is TRBJ2-2, the V gene TRBV9; no clear D. The CDR3 contains 13 residues. Germline values: CDR1 SGDLS, CDR2 YYNGEE. Trimming left V 3 bases short and J 5 bases short, with 8 bases between. CDR3: CASSELGTGELFF. The DNA of the CDR3 is TGTGCCAGCAGCGAGCTCGGGACCGGGGAGCTGTTTTTT. The whole variable domain, remainder taken from reference TRBV9 and TRBJ2-2, is DSGVTQTPKHLITATGQRVTLRCSPRSGDLSVYWYQQSLDQGLQFLIQYYNGEERAKGNILERFSAQQFPDLHSELNLSSLELGDSALYFCASSELGTGELFFGEGSRLTVL.

This clone was seen only once. The chain couples TRBV18 to TRBJ1-6; 9 nucleotides agree with TRBD1. The CDR3 sequence is 14 residues long. V trimming: 3 bases; J trimming: 6 bases; junction bases outside the gene matches: 0. The germline CDR1 and CDR2 sequences are KGHSH and LQKENI. CDR3 DNA sequence: TGTGCCAGCTCACCGGACAGGGGTAATTCACCCCTCCACTTT. Its translation: CASSPDRGNSPLHF.

The V and J genes are TRBV5-8 and TRBJ2-7; TRBD1 agrees at 8 bases. The V gene end was trimmed by 4 bases and the J gene end by 3 bases; junction bases not matched to a gene: 9. Germline values: CDR1 SGHTS, CDR2 YDEGEE. The CDR3 is 15 residues long. CDR3 sequence (DNA): TGTGCCAGCAGCGCACGTCCGACAGGGGACTACGAGCAGTACTTC. Translation gives CASSARPTGDYEQYF. The full variable domain, its missing parts supplied by reference TRBV5-8 and TRBJ2-7, is EAGVTQSPTHLIKTRGQQATLRCSPISGHTSVYWYQQALGLGLQFLLWYDEGEERNRGNFPPRFSGRQFPNYSSELNVNALELEDSALYLCASSARPTGDYEQYFGPGTRLTVT.

J is TRBJ1-1 and V is TRBV28, with D perhaps TRBD1 (5 bases). The CDR3 covers 15 residues. The V end was cut by 5 bases, the J end by 0 bases, with 13 bases between. Germline V gene sequence: CDR1 MDHEN, CDR2 SYDVKM. The CDR3 DNA sequence: TGTGCCAGCAGTCCGCCGACAGAGATGAACACTGAAGCTTTCTTT. This gives the protein CASSPPTEMNTEAFF.

The rearrangement links TRBV14 to TRBJ1-2, with D possibly being TRBD1 (6 bases). V was trimmed by 1 base and J by 2 bases, leaving 17 bases between them. The CDR3 sequence is 17 residues long. CDR1 and CDR2 (germline): SGHDN, FVKESK. The CDR3 spells CASSQGGLQGINYGYTF. The CDR3 DNA reads as TGTGCCAGCAGCCAAGGGGGATTACAGGGCATAAACTATGGCTACACCTTC.

The V and J genes are TRBV5-4 and TRBJ1-1, with a possible D match to TRBD1 (6 bases). The germline V and J ends were trimmed by 2 bases and 0 bases, with 11 bases remaining between them. Per germline, CDR1 SGHNT and CDR2 YYREEE (reference sequence). The CDR3 length is 15 residues. The CDR3 spells CASSFPGTLNTEAFF. Here the CDR3 DNA reads TGTGCCAGCAGCTTCCCTGGGACACTGAACACTGAAGCTTTCTTT.

The chain is built from TRBV7-3 and TRBJ2-3; 9 bases are shared with TRBD2. Germline V lookup: CDR1 SGHTA, CDR2 FQGTGA. The CDR3 is made up of 22 amino acids. After removal of 2 bases from V and 4 bases from J, the junction contained 25 bases not matched to a gene. The CDR3: CASSLGFTTFYIGVAGADTQYF. The CDR3 region has the DNA TGTGCCAGCAGCTTAGGATTCACGACGTTTTATATCGGGGTAGCGGGGGCAGATACGCAGTATTTT.

This clone was picked up one time. The gene calls are TRBV13 and TRBJ2-5; D ambiguous. This CDR3 is 11 amino acids long. Per germline, CDR1 PRHDT and CDR2 FYEKMQ (reference sequence). The V and J ends lost 6 bases and 4 bases respectively, with 6 bases between them. CDR3 DNA sequence: TGTGCCAGCAGATCCGGAGAGACCCAGTACTTC. This encodes CASRSGETQYF.

With regard to this clone: At the DNA level, this CDR3 is encoded by other sequences in the same sample as well. The chain recombines TRBV19 with TRBJ2-5; no clear D gene. Germline lookup yields CDR1 LNHDA and CDR2 SQIVND (reference sequence). This CDR3 region has 11 residues. V gave up 2 bases and J gave up 5 bases, with 3 bases separating them. The CDR3 here is CASSIRETQYF. Here the CDR3 DNA reads TGTGCCAGTAGTATACGGGAGACCCAGTACTTC.

V and J are TRBV28 and TRBJ1-3; D is undetermined. Trimming removed 6 bases from V and 4 bases from J, with 16 bases in between. The CDR3 totals 15 residues. Germline V gene data show CDR1 as MDHEN and CDR2 as SYDVKM. The CDR3 DNA sequence: TGTGCCAGCAGCCCCGAGGAAGGTCTCGGAAACACCATATATTTT. It codes for CASSPEEGLGNTIYF.

The chain links TRBV7-8 to TRBJ1-1; D is undetermined. The V and J ends lost 5 bases and 4 bases respectively, with 20 bases between them. The CDR3 has 16 residues. CDR1 is SGHVS, CDR2 FQNEAQ, per germline. The CDR3 nucleotides are TGTGCCAGCAGCCCACGACCCCAGGTTCTGAGCACTGAAGCTTTCTTT. Amino acids: CASSPRPQVLSTEAFF.